This T cell receptor beta chain was captured by sequencing in a study of cytomegalovirus exposure and HLA in healthy donors. Study information: Among the approximately 410 genotyped donors, more than 70% were placed in the Caucasian-associated ancestry cluster. Study observations and caveats: Some segments of the V type, notably TRBV6-2 and TRBV6-3, were excluded as indistinguishable. HLA alleles were associated with around 17,000 TCR beta sequences in a later analysis at 0.05 false discovery rate.

CDR1 is MNHNS and CDR2 is SASEGT in the germline V gene. This CDR3 has 14 amino acids. V lost 7 bases and J lost 6; bases outside the gene matches: 7. Primers for the PCR totalled 60 Vbeta and 13 Jbeta. Clones were sequenced by immunoSEQ multiplex PCR, and TCRdb holds only the in-frame ones, with some missing. This table has around 200,000 clones, roughly four fifths appearing once. Comments on this clone: The antigen remains undetermined.

The sample taken for sequencing was PBMCs. The V gene is TRBV6-1, the J gene TRBJ2-7, with 12 bases matching TRBD2. This TCR was sampled from a man aged 25 to 40 in good health and CMV-seronegative. The CDR3 nucleotides are TGTGCCAGCAACCCTAGCGGGAGGGCCGGCGAGCAGTACTTC. It codes for CASNPSGRAGEQYF.